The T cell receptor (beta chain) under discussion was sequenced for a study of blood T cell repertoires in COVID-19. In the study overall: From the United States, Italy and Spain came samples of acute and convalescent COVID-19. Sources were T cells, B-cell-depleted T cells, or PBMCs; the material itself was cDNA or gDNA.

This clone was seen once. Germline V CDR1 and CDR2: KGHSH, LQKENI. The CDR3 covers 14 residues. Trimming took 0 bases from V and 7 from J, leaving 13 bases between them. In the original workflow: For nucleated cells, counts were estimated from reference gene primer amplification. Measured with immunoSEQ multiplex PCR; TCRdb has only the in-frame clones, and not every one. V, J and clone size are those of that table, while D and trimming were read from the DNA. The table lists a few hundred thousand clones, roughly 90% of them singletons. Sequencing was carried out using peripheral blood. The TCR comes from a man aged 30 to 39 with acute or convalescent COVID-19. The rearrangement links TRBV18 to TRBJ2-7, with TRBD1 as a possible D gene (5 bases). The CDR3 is CASSPPSRVGEQYF. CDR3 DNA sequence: TGTGCCAGCTCACCACCATCCAGGGTGGGAGAGCAGTACTTC.